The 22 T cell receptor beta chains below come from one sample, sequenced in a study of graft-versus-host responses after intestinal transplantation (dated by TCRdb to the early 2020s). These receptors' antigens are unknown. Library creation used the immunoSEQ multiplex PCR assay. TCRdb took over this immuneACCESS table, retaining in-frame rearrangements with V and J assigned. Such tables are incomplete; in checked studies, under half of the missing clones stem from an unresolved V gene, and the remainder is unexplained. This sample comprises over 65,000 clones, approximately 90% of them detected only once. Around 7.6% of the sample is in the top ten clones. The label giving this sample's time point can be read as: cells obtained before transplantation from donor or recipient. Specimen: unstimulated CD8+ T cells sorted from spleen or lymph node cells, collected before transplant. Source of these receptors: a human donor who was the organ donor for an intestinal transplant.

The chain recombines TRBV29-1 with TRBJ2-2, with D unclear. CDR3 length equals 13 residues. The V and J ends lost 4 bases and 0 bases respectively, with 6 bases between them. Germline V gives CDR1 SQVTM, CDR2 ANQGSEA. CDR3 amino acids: CSVGLANTGELFF. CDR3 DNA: TGCAGCGTTGGTCTGGCGAACACCGGGGAGCTGTTTTTT.

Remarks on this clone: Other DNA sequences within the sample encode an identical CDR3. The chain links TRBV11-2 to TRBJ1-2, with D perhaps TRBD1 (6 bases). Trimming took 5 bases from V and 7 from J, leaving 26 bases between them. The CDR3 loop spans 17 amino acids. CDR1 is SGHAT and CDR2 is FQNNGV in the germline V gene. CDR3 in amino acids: CASSRTARGFSISGYTF. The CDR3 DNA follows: TGTGCCAGCAGCCGAACCGCAAGGGGGTTTTCTATCTCTGGCTACACCTTC.

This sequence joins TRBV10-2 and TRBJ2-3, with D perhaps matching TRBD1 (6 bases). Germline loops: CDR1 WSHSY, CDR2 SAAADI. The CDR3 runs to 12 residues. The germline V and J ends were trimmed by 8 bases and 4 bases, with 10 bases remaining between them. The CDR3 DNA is TGCGCCAGCCAACAGGGCGCAGATACGCAGTATTTT. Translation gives CASQQGADTQYF.

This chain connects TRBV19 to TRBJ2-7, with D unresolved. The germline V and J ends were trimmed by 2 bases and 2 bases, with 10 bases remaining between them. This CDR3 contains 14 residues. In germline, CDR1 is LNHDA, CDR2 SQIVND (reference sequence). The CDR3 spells CASSILGRPYEQYF. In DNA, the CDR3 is TGTGCCAGTAGTATATTGGGCAGACCCTACGAGCAGTACTTC.

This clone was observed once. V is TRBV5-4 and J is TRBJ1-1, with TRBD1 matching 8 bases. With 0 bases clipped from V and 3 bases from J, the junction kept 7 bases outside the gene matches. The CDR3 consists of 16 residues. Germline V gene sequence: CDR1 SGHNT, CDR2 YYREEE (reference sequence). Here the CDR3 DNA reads TGTGCCAGCAGCTTGGGGGTTACACAGGGGGACACTGAAGCTTTCTTT. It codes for CASSLGVTQGDTEAFF.

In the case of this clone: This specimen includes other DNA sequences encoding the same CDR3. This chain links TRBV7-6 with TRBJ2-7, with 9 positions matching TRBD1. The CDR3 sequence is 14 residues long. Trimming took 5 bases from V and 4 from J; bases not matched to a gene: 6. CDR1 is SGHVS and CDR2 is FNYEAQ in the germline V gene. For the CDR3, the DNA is TGTGCCAGCAGCCCCGGGACAGGGTATTACGAGCAGTACTTC. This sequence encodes CASSPGTGYYEQYF.

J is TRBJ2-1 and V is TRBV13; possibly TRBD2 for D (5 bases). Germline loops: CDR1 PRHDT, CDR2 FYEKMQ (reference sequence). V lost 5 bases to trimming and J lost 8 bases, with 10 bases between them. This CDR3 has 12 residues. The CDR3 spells CASSKLVHEQFF. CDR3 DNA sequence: TGTGCCAGCAGCAAACTAGTACATGAGCAGTTCTTC.

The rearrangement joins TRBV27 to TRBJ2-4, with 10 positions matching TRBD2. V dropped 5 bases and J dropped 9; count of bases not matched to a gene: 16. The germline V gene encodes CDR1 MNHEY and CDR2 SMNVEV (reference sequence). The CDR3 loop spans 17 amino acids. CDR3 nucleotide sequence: TGTGCCAGCAGTCCCCTGACTAGCGGGCCCGCTAGTAGCATTCAGTACTTC. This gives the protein CASSPLTSGPASSIQYF.

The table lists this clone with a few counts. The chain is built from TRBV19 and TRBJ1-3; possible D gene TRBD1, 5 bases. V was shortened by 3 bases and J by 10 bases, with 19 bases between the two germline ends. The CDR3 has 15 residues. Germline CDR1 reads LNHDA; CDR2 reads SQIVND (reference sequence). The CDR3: CASSIPWPGSVTIYF. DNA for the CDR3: TGTGCCAGTAGTATCCCCTGGCCAGGGTCTGTGACCATATATTTT.

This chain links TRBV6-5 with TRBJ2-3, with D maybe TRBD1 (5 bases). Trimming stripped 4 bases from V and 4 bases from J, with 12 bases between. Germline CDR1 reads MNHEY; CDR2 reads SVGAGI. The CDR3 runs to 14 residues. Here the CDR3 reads CASSSGLGADTQYF. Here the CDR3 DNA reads TGTGCCAGCAGTTCGGGTCTAGGGGCAGATACGCAGTATTTT.

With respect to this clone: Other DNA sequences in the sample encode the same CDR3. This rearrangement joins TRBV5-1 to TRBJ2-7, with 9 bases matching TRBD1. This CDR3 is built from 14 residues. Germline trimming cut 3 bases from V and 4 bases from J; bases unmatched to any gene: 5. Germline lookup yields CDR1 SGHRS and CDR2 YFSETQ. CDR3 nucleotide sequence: TGCGCCAGCAGCTCAGGGACAGGGTCTTACGAGCAGTACTTC. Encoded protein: CASSSGTGSYEQYF.

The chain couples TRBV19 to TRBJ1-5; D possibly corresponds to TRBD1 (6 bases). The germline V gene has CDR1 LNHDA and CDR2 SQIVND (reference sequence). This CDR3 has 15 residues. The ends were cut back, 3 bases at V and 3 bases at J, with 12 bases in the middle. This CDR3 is CASSIGQGPNQPQHF. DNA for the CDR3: TGTGCCAGTAGTATTGGCCAGGGGCCCAATCAGCCCCAGCATTTT.

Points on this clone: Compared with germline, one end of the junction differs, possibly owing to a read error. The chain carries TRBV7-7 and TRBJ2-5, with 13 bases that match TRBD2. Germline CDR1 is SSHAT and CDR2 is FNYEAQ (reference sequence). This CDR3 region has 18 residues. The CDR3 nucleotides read TGTGCTAGCAGCCAGGGACTAGCGGGACCTAACTACCAAGAGACCCAGTACTTC. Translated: CASSQGLAGPNYQETQYF.

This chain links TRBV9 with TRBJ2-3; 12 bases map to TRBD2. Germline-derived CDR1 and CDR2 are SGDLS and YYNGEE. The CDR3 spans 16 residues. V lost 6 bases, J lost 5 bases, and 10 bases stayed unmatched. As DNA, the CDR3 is TGTGCCAGCACCTCCTCTAGCGGGGGGGCGGGAGATACGCAGTATTTT. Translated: CASTSSSGGAGDTQYF.

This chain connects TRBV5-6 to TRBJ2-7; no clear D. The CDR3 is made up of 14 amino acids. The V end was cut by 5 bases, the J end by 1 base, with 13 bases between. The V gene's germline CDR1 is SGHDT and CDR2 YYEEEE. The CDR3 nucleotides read TGTGCCAGCAGTCCCACGGACGGATCCTACGAGCAGTACTTC. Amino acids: CASSPTDGSYEQYF.

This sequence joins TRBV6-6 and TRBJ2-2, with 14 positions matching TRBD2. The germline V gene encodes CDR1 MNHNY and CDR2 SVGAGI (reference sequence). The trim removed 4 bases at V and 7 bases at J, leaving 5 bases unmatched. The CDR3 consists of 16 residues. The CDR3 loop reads CASSFGTSGSHGELFF. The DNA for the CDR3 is TGTGCCAGCAGTTTTGGGACTAGCGGGAGCCACGGGGAGCTGTTTTTT.

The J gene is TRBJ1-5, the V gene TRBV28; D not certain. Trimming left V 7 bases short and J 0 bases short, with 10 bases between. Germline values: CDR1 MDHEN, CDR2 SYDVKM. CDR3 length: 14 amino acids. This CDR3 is CASKGIPSNQPQHF. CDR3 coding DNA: TGTGCCAGCAAAGGGATTCCTAGCAATCAGCCCCAGCATTTT.

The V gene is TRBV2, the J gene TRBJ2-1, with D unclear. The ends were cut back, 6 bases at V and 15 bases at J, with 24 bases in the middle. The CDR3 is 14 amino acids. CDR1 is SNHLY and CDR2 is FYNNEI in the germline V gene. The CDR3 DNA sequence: TGTGCCAGCAGCTCCCCCCTCCCGAGGCGTGATGCGTTCTTC. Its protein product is CASSSPLPRRDAFF.

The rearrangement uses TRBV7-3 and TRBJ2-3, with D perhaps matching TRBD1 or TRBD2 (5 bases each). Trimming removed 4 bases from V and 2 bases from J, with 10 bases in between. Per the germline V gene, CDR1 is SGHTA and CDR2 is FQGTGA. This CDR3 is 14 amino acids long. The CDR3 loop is CASSSGTITDTQYF. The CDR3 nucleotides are TGTGCCAGCAGCTCCGGGACCATCACAGATACGCAGTATTTT.

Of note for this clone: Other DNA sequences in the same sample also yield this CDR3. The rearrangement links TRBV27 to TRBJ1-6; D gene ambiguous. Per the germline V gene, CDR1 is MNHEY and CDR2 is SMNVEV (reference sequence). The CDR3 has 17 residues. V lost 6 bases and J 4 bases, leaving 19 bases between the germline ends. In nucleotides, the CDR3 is TGTGCCAGCAGCTTGGGGTCTAACGCAGCATATAATTCACCCCTCCACTTT. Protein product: CASSLGSNAAYNSPLHF.

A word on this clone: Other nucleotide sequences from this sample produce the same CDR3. CDR3 sequence (DNA): TGTGCCAGCAGCCAAGGGGTGGGAGGAACCTACAATGAGCAGTTCTTC. This translates into CASSQGVGGTYNEQFF. The chain couples TRBV14 to TRBJ2-1, with D maybe TRBD2 (6 bases). CDR3 length equals 16 residues. The V gene lost 1 base and the J gene lost 2 bases, with 12 bases spanning the gap. The germline gives CDR1 SGHDN, CDR2 FVKESK.

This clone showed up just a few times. CDR3 nucleotide sequence: TGTGCCAGCAGTTACGGGGCAGTCCAGTACGAGCAGTACTTC. Translating it yields CASSYGAVQYEQYF. The V call is TRBV6-5, the J call TRBJ2-7; a possible D gene is TRBD1 (5 bases). Trimming shortened V by 2 bases and J by 4 bases, and 12 bases separated the two germline ends. The germline V gene has CDR1 MNHEY and CDR2 SVGAGI. The CDR3 spans 14 residues.